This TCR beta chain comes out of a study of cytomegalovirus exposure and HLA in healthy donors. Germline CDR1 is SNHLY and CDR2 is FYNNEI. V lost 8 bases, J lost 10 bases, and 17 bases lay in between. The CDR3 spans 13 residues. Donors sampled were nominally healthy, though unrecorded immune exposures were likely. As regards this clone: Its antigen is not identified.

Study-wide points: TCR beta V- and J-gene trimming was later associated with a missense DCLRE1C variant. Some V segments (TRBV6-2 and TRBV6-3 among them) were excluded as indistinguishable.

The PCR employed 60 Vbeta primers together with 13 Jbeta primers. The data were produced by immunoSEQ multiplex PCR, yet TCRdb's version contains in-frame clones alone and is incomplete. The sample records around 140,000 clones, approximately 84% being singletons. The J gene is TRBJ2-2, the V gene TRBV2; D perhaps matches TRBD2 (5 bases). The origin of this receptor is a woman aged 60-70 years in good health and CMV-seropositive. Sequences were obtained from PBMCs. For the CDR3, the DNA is TGTGCCAGCTACGAAGCGAGGGCGGCGGAGCTGTTTTTT. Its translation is CASYEARAAELFF.